A selection of T cell receptor beta chains follows, all from one sample in a study of T cells in Graves' hyperthyroidism and ophthalmopathy. TCRdb reprocessed the multiplex PCR reads via MiXCR and lists one record per CDR3 protein. The sample comprises under 350,000 distinct CDR3 sequences, about 21% of which are singletons, and about 50% rests with the top ten. The sequenced sample consisted of blood. Receptors were obtained from a woman in her forties or fifties with Graves' hyperthyroidism. CDR3s include the opening cysteine and the closing phenylalanine or tryptophan. A D gene is named only where the DNA matches it firmly. Clone size appears in some rows only: once, few, many, or a class for an expanded clone.

V gene	J gene	D gene	clone size	CDR3 DNA	CDR3 protein
TRBV12-3/TRBV12-4	TRBJ2-7	NA	many	TGTGCCAGCAGTTTAGTGGACTCCGGGGAGCAGTACTTC	CASSLVDSGEQYF
TRBV29-1	TRBJ1-3	NA	NA	TGCAGCGTTGAGGTGGACTCTGGAAACACCATATATTTT	CSVEVDSGNTIYF
TRBV28	TRBJ1-2	TRBD1	few	TGTGCCAGCACTGGGGCTGAGGGGGCGGATGGCTACACCTTC	CASTGAEGADGYTF
TRBV6-1	TRBJ1-1	NA	many	TGTGCCAGCAGGATGGGACCTAACACTGAAGCTTTCTTT	CASRMGPNTEAFF
TRBV20-1	TRBJ2-7	TRBD1	few	TGCAGTGCGAAGGGACAGGCCTCCTACGAGCAGTACTTC	CSAKGQASYEQYF
TRBV11-3	TRBJ2-1	NA	many	TGTGCCAGCAGCTTGGGCCAGCCCGGACGGAGACCTCAATACAATGAGCAGTTCTTC	CASSLGQPGRRPQYNEQFF
TRBV19	TRBJ1-1	NA	few	TGTGCCAGTAGTATGGCCAGGGCGAACACTGAAGCTTTCTTT	CASSMARANTEAFF
TRBV11-2	TRBJ2-5	TRBD2	many	TGTGCCAGCAGCGTGGGCAAGGCGGGGGGACTCCAAGAGACCCAGTACTTC	CASSVGKAGGLQETQYF
TRBV18	TRBJ2-7	NA	many	TGTGCCAGCTCTAAGGACAGCTCCTACGAGCAGTACTTC	CASSKDSSYEQYF
TRBV11-3	TRBJ2-5	NA	many	TGTGCCAGCAGCTTAACACGGGGTGGAGGGACCCAGTACTTC	CASSLTRGGGTQYF
TRBV11-3	TRBJ2-2	NA	NA	TGTGCCAGCAGCTTAGCCCAGACCGGGGAGCTGTTTTTT	CASSLAQTGELFF
TRBV2	TRBJ1-6	NA	NA	TGTGCCAGCAGTGTTGGGCCCGATTCACCCCTCCACTTT	CASSVGPDSPLHF
TRBV7-8	TRBJ2-1	NA	many	TGTGCCAGCAGCTTCCTGACCGGGACACAAAATGAGCAGTTCTTC	CASSFLTGTQNEQFF
TRBV3-1	TRBJ2-5	TRBD1	many	TGTGCCAGCAGCCTCTTGACAGGGGAAGAGACCCAGTACTTC	CASSLLTGEETQYF
TRBV5-8	TRBJ2-7	TRBD1	many	TGTGCCAGCAGCTGGCCAGGGGGCGCGTACGAGCAGTACTTC	CASSWPGGAYEQYF
TRBV3-1	TRBJ2-3	TRBD2	many	TGTGCCAGCAGCCACGGACTAGCGGGCACAAATACGCAGTATTTT	CASSHGLAGTNTQYF
TRBV20-1	TRBJ2-7	TRBD2	many	TGCAGTGCTCTCACCCTAGCGGAGTACGAGCAGTACTTC	CSALTLAEYEQYF
TRBV3-1	TRBJ1-3	NA	few	TGTGCCAGCAGCCATCGACAGAGGGGAAACACCATATATTTT	CASSHRQRGNTIYF
TRBV2	TRBJ2-7	TRBD2	many	TGTGCCAGCAGTGATCGGCGGGAGAGCCGCTACGAGCAGTACTTC	CASSDRRESRYEQYF
TRBV4-2	TRBJ1-1	NA	few	TGTGCCAGCAGCCAAGAAGTGTCGGGGATGATGAACACTGAAGCTTTCTTT	CASSQEVSGMMNTEAFF
TRBV6-1	TRBJ2-1	NA	NA	TGTGCCACCCGGGGGTCCTACAATGAGCAGTTCTTC	CATRGSYNEQFF
TRBV12-3/TRBV12-4	TRBJ1-5	NA	many	TGTGCCAGCAGTGGCAGGCTGAATCAGCCCCAGCATTTT	CASSGRLNQPQHF
TRBV28	TRBJ2-1	NA	many	TGTGCCAGCAATCCGGGTCGGGATGAGCAGTTCTTC	CASNPGRDEQFF
TRBV28	TRBJ1-5	TRBD1	many	TGTGCCAGCAGTTGGGGACAGGGGGCAAATCAGCCCCAGCATTTT	CASSWGQGANQPQHF
TRBV27	TRBJ1-2	NA	NA	TGTGCCAGCAGTTTTTCGCAGAACTATGACTACACCTTC	CASSFSQNYDYTF
TRBV7-6	TRBJ2-2	NA	many	TGTGCCAGCAGCTTAGGCGGGGCGAGCGGAGCACAGGCCGGGGAGCTGTTTTTT	CASSLGGASGAQAGELFF
TRBV28	TRBJ1-5	NA	many	TGTGCCAGCAGCCAGTCCGGCGGGACGGGCAATCAGCCCCAGCATTTT	CASSQSGGTGNQPQHF
TRBV6-6	TRBJ2-7	NA	few	TGTGCCAGCAGTTACTCCGTAGTAGGCGAGCAGTACTTC	CASSYSVVGEQYF
TRBV27	TRBJ1-1	TRBD1	many	TGTGCCAGCAGTCCCCTGACAGGGGGTGAAGCTTTCTTT	CASSPLTGGEAFF
TRBV29-1	TRBJ2-1	NA	many	TGCAGCGCCACATTCCGGGGGAATGAGCAGTTCTTC	CSATFRGNEQFF
TRBV20-1	TRBJ2-1	TRBD2	few	TGCAGTGCTGTCCCGGGACTAGCGGGGGTCTACAATGAGCAGTTCTTC	CSAVPGLAGVYNEQFF